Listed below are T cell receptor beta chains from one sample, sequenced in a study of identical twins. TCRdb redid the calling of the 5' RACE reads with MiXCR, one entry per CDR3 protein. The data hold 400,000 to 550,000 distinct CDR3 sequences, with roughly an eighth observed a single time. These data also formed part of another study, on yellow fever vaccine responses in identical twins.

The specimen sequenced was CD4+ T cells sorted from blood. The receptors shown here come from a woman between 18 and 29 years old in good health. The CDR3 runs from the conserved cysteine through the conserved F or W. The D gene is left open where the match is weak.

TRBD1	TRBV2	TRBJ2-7	CASSEETGLSEQYF
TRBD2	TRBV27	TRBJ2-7	CASSLSVGPPGTTEQYF
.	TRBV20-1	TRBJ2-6	CSARDVGSGANVLTF
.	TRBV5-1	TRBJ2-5	CASRPLGRQETQYF
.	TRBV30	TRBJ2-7	CAWSVGARNEQYF
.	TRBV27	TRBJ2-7	CARKIHRRGSYEQYF
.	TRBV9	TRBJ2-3	CASSDSVRITDTQYF
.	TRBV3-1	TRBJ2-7	CASSQGGEQYF
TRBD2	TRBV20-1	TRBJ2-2	CSAREQSGGAGELFF
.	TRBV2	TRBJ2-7	CASRKGARVSVGYEQYF
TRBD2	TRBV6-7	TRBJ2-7	CASSYGLADISYEQYF
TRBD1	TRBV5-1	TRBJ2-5	CASSGQGGRETQYF
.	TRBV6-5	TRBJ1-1	CASSYRGVDTEAFF
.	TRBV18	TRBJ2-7	CASSRDMISYEQYF
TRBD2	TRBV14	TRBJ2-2	CASSQLKLAGNTGELFF
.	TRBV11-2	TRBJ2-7	CASRFLRGWTSPSYEQYF
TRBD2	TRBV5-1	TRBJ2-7	CASSSATSGAYEQYF
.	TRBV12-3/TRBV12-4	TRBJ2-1	CASRTTRAYYNEQFF
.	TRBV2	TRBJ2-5	CASSEDFQETQHF
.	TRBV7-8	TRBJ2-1	CASSSLYEQFF
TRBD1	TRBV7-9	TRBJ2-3	CASSLVGTGATDTQYF
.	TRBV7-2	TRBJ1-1	CASSEDIRTEAFF
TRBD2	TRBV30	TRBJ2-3	CAWRRAGRSDTQYF
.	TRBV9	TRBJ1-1	CASSGVNTEAFF
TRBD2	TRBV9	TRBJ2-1	CASSVAGGPRNEQFF
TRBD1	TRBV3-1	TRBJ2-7	CASRPRGQGLEQYF
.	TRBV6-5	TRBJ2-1	CASSSRSGSPSHEQFF
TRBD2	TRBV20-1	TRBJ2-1	CRLAGQLYNEQFF
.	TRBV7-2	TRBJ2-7	CASSLSADTDYEQYF